This TCR beta chain was captured by sequencing in a study of shared clonotypes between healthy human individuals (dated by TCRdb to 2020 to 2022). In terms of the full investigation: A few men and two women, aged 18 to 49 years, made up the cohort. For each donor, CD4 naive and CD4 memory were each run on three plates, CD8 naive on two plates, and CD8 memory on one plate. To estimate repertoire size and how much clonotype sharing occurs between individuals, the study deeply sequenced the blood TCR repertoires of about 5 healthy adults. To increase sequencing depth and limit assay-specific biases, TCR repertoire library preparation and sequencing were carried out by different laboratories using diverse techniques. Leukapheresis yielded between about 0.94 and 9 billion PBMCs per donor. The study at large found these results: Sharing across a few donors was observed for approximately 4.6% of naive CD4, under 4% of naive CD8, about 2.5% of memory CD4, and over 0.3% of memory CD8 clonotypes. Sampling was restricted to blood, and TCR repertoires in tissue are likely to differ from TCR repertoires in blood. Naive subsets generally had larger estimated clonotype richness than memory subsets did. Pairwise subsampling led to the expectation that sequencing depth would affect the degree of clonotype sharing among donors. Because the study included a small number of donors, the genetic and exposure-history diversity represented was limited. Compared with non-shared clonotypes, clonotypes shared by all four sorted-subset donors had higher generation probabilities. Even with the large sequencing depth, rarefaction of the sorted-subset datasets indicated that sequencing was incomplete.

CD8 naive samples were CD45RO-negative cells positively selected for CCR7, giving a CD45RA+CCR7+ population that excluded TemRA cells. Donors were healthy HIV-negative adults with no recently reported acute infections or vaccinations. Every donor was a Caucasian adult living in Nashville, Tennessee, USA. Blood was collected by leukapheresis, and PBMCs were isolated by Ficoll-Histopaque density gradient centrifugation and then cryopreserved in liquid nitrogen vapor phase. Analytical flow cytometry was used to check the purity and quantity of every magnetically sorted T cell population. Each sorted fraction had its genomic DNA isolated and then quantified by UV absorbance on a Nanodrop 2000c. V is pared back by 8 bases and J by 4 bases, with 3 bases lying between the germline termini. As encoded in the germline V gene (reference sequence), CDR1 is SEHNR while CDR2 is FQNEAQ. The CDR3 numbers 10 residues from cysteine through phenylalanine. CDR3 DNA only is kept here, 30 bases in frame from base 1.

Using the deep immunoSEQ assay, multiplex PCR amplified TCR CDR3 regions from genomic DNA. Extracted genomic DNA from each cell subset was spread evenly across all wells of several immunoSEQ 96-well plates, with each plate serving as a replicate. For sorted subsets, roughly 200 ng of genomic DNA, equivalent to 25,000 to 35,000 T cell genomes, went into each replicate PCR. The purified libraries were quantified using a Qubit 3.0 fluorometer, sized with a Bioanalyzer 2100, and then quantified again using the KAPA Library Quantification kit. A separate single-read 150-cycle Illumina NextSeq 550 flow cell was used to sequence each immunoSEQ 96-well plate. On the authors' methods: Because only junctional sequences without quality scores were contained in the immunoSEQ output, filtering matching that applied to full-length reads could not be performed. Sequences were annotated with PyIR, a Python wrapper for IgBLAST v1.9, using IMGT germline references to assign V/J genes and CDR3. Reads with weak V/J assignments (E-value above 1e-6), missing CDR3, stop codons, out-of-frame junctions, or ambiguous translated residues were removed. V3J clonotypes were defined as sequences sharing an identical inferred V gene, J gene, and CDR3 amino acid sequence. The percentage overlap between two repertoires was calculated by dividing the number of shared unique clonotypes by the size of the smaller repertoire. Repertoire richness was assessed with RTK rarefaction, the Chao1 estimator, and Recon v2.1 estimates of unobserved clonotypes. For all TCRbeta clonotypes obtained by the gDNA method from a few donors, generation probabilities were computed with OLGA. The table comes from immuneACCESS by way of TCRdb, which keeps in-frame sequences with V and J called. Part of the clones is missing from these tables; in studies checked, under half for an unresolved V gene and the rest for unknown reasons. V and J calls and clone size are copied from that table; D and trimming were computed from the DNA. This sample comprises around 2.1 million clones, 85% to 95% of them detected only once. The top ten clonotypes cover roughly 1.8% of the sample.

About this clone: Its recognized antigen is unknown. Base quality data are lacking; no much larger clone is found one base away.

The sequencing sample was made of naive CD8+ T cells from PBMCs. According to the study, the label for this sample's cell subset or site signals: CD45RA+CCR7+. The TCR originated in a man aged 18 to 29 in good health. Some clones in this sample may be carry-over from other donors' samples. The rearranged chain carries TRBV7-9 and TRBJ1-3; no D gene can be assigned with confidence. The base sequence is TGTGCCAGCGCGGGAAACACCATATATTTT. Translated, this gives CASAGNTIYF.